These 24 T cell receptor beta chains came from one sample sequenced in a study of Graves' ophthalmopathy and Graves' hyperthyroidism (dated by TCRdb to between 2017 and 2018). The reads were generated on an Illumina HiSeq 2000. For repertoire sequencing, TCR beta CDR3 regions were amplified from RNA transcripts. The first round of RT-PCR was done with HTBI primers and the Qiagen OneStep RT-PCR kit, and was followed by a second round of multiplex PCR, then size selection and purification. TCRdb cleaned the public reads at Q25 with fastp, built clones with MiXCR and kept in-frame beta chains. Each record represents a unique CDR3 protein, reported with the most common genes and DNA among its rows. In this sample the table shows approximately 330,000 distinct CDR3 sequences, under 20% of which occur a single time. Together, the top ten hold about 12% of the sample. Sequenced: peripheral blood. The source of these receptors is an adult man with Graves' ophthalmopathy.

This clonotype was counted ten times or more. The V gene is TRBV30, the J gene TRBJ1-1; tentatively, D is TRBD1 (6 bases). The CDR3 is made up of 10 amino acids. The germline CDR1 and CDR2 sequences are GTSNPN and SVGIG (reference sequence). Trimming left V 5 bases short and J 11 bases short, with 12 bases between. CDR3 nucleotide sequence: TGTGCCTGGGGACAGCAGGGGGCTTTCTTT. Translation gives CAWGQQGAFF.

This clonotype was seen ten or more times. The DNA for the CDR3 is TGTGCCAGCAGTGAAGTAGGACAGGAGTACTTC. Its translation: CASSEVGQEYF. The chain joins TRBV6-1 to TRBJ2-5; 7 bases are a match to TRBD1. J was trimmed by 12 bases and V by 1 base; bases with no gene match: 2. Germline CDR1 is MNHNS and CDR2 is SASEGT. There are 11 residues in the CDR3.

This clonotype was found many times. The chain links TRBV2 to TRBJ1-2, with D possibly matching TRBD1 (6 bases). Trimming took 0 bases from V and 4 from J, leaving 15 bases between them. The V gene's germline CDR1 is SNHLY and CDR2 FYNNEI. The CDR3 runs 16 residues. The CDR3 here is CASSEAPGGLGYGYTF. The CDR3 region has the DNA TGTGCCAGCAGTGAAGCGCCGGGGGGCCTGGGCTATGGCTACACCTTC. Using reference TRBV2 and TRBJ1-2 for the parts outside the CDR3, the full variable domain is EPEVTQTPSHQVTQMGQEVILRCVPISNHLYFYWYRQILGQKVEFLVSFYNNEISEKSEIFDDQFSVERPDGSNFTLKIRSTKLEDSAMYFCASSEAPGGLGYGYTFGSGTRLTVV.

In its sample, this clonotype was seen many times. The rearrangement joins TRBV12-3 or TRBV12-4 to TRBJ1-1; no reliable D call. This CDR3 is built from 14 residues. Trimming pared 5 bases from V and 5 bases from J, leaving 15 bases between. This CDR3 is CASSPRARGTEAFF. The CDR3 DNA reads as TGTGCCAGCAGTCCCCGGGCCCGCGGGACTGAAGCTTTCTTT.

This clonotype was picked up a small number of times. With a much larger clone just one base away, this may be a read error. The chain is built from TRBV20-1 and TRBJ1-5; D is perhaps TRBD1 (5 bases). Germline V CDR1 and CDR2: DFQATT, SNEGSKA (reference sequence). The V and J ends lost 1 base and 9 bases respectively, with 22 bases between them. The length of the CDR3 is 16 residues. The CDR3 sequence is CSARVDSRALGLPQHF. CDR3 sequence (DNA): TGCAGTGCTAGAGTCGATAGCCGGGCCCTGGGGCTGCCCCAGCATTTT.

This clonotype was seen ten or more times. The genes are TRBV15 and TRBJ2-5; tentatively, D is TRBD2 (6 bases). This CDR3 is built from 14 residues. Deletions cut 5 bases from V and 5 bases from J, with 15 bases between. The V gene's germline CDR1 is LNHNV and CDR2 YYDKDF (reference sequence). The CDR3 reads CATSSSGTEETQYF. The CDR3 DNA is TGTGCCACCAGCTCTTCCGGGACTGAGGAGACCCAGTACTTC.

The J gene is TRBJ1-1, the V gene TRBV7-8; D perhaps matches TRBD1 (5 bases). The germline V gene encodes CDR1 SGHVS and CDR2 FQNEAQ. The length of the CDR3 is 15 residues. V gave up 1 base and J gave up 6 bases, with 15 bases separating them. The CDR3 spells CASSLGPLGEAEAFF. The DNA of the CDR3 is TGTGCCAGCAGCTTAGGACCATTAGGGGAGGCTGAAGCTTTCTTT.

This clonotype has ten or more counts. V is TRBV19 and J is TRBJ2-5; D remains unclear. Germline CDR1 and CDR2: LNHDA and SQIVND (reference sequence). This CDR3 comprises 13 residues. Trimming cost V 6 bases and J 1 base, with 9 bases left between them. The CDR3 loop reads CASSHPPQETQYF. The CDR3 bases are TGTGCCAGTAGCCATCCCCCCCAAGAGACCCAGTACTTC. Looking up the rest from reference TRBV19 and TRBJ2-5 gives the full variable domain: DGGITQSPKYLFRKEGQNVTLSCEQNLNHDAMYWYRQDPGQGLRLIYYSQIVNDFQKGDIAEGYSVSREKKESFPLTVTSAQKNPTAFYLCASSHPPQETQYFGPGTRLLVL.

The chain couples TRBV12-3 or TRBV12-4 to TRBJ2-5; D might be TRBD2 (5 bases). This CDR3 region has 16 residues. Trimming took off 4 bases at V and 0 bases at J, with 15 bases between the two ends. CDR3 in DNA: TGTGCCAGCAGTTCCTTATTGGGAGTCCACCAAGAGACCCAGTACTTC. Its translation is CASSSLLGVHQETQYF.

This clonotype was counted ten times or more. This chain joins TRBV7-8 and TRBJ1-5, with 12 bases lining up with TRBD1. The CDR3 runs 15 residues. The junction had 3 bases not matched to a gene; V was cut back by 3 bases and J by 6 bases. Germline V gene sequence: CDR1 SGHVS, CDR2 FQNEAQ. CDR3 amino acids: CASSLGQGATQPQHF. CDR3 nucleotides: TGTGCCAGCAGCTTGGGACAGGGGGCTACTCAGCCCCAGCATTTT.

V is TRBV6-1 and J is TRBJ2-7, with 9 bases identical to TRBD2. Germline V gives CDR1 MNHNS, CDR2 SASEGT. V lost 5 bases and J lost 6; bases outside the gene matches: 8. The CDR3 extends over 14 amino acids. This chain's CDR3 is CASSRPSGTGEQYV. CDR3 sequence (DNA): TGTGCCAGCAGTCGACCTAGCGGGACGGGCGAGCAGTACGTC.

This clonotype was found many times. V usage is TRBV9 and J usage is TRBJ2-7, with 7 bases aligning to TRBD1. The CDR3 covers 12 residues. Trimming removed 3 bases from V and 5 bases from J; junction bases left unmatched: 2. Germline CDR1 is SGDLS and CDR2 is YYNGEE. The CDR3 region is CASSATGDEQYF. The CDR3 DNA is TGTGCCAGCAGCGCCACAGGGGACGAGCAGTACTTC.

This clonotype was detected many times. The gene calls are TRBV27 and TRBJ2-7; tentative D call: TRBD2 (7 bases). V lost 6 bases and J lost 0, with 18 bases in between. The V gene's germline CDR1 is MNHEY and CDR2 SMNVEV (reference sequence). The CDR3 consists of 16 residues. Here the CDR3 reads CASSSGGQGYSYEQYF. CDR3 in DNA: TGTGCCAGCAGCTCCGGGGGGCAGGGGTACTCCTACGAGCAGTACTTC.

This clonotype was detected many times. The V call is TRBV5-1, the J call TRBJ1-1, with a tentative D call TRBD1 (5 bases). Per germline, CDR1 SGHRS and CDR2 YFSETQ. V lost 0 bases and J 9 bases, leaving 9 bases between the germline ends. The CDR3 totals 12 residues. The CDR3: CASSLATGQAFF. The CDR3 DNA follows: TGCGCCAGCAGCTTGGCCACAGGCCAAGCTTTCTTT.

There are many counts of this clonotype. The chain joins TRBV12-3 or TRBV12-4 to TRBJ1-5; D ambiguous. The V gene lost 5 bases and the J gene lost 3 bases, with 8 bases spanning the gap. The CDR3 is 13 amino acids. The CDR3 sequence is CASSLGHNQPQHF. The CDR3, as DNA: TGTGCCAGCAGTCTGGGTCACAATCAGCCCCAGCATTTT.

This clonotype was counted ten times or more. This chain joins TRBV9 and TRBJ1-2; D gene uncertain. Germline V gene lookup returns CDR1 SGDLS and CDR2 YYNGEE. The CDR3 is 15 amino acids. Deletions cut 4 bases from V and 4 bases from J, with 17 bases between. In DNA, the CDR3 is TGTGCCAGCAGCCCGACCCAGCATGCCACCTATGGCTACACCTTC. This encodes CASSPTQHATYGYTF.

At least ten counts were recorded for this clonotype. The chain links TRBV5-1 to TRBJ2-7; 8 nucleotides match TRBD1. V was clipped by 7 bases and J by 3 bases; unmatched bases: 6. The CDR3 has 13 amino acids. Germline CDR1 and CDR2: SGHRS and YFSETQ. CDR3 loop: CASSRQGYYEQYF. For the CDR3, the DNA is TGCGCCAGCTCCCGACAGGGGTACTACGAGCAGTACTTC.

This clonotype was recorded at least ten times. V and J are TRBV5-1 and TRBJ2-7; possibly TRBD2 for D (5 bases). V was trimmed by 0 bases and J by 5 bases, leaving 12 bases between them. Germline V CDR1 and CDR2: SGHRS, YFSETQ. CDR3 size: 14 residues. In nucleotides, the CDR3 is TGCGCCAGCAGCTTGGGCGGACTTCGCAACGAGCAGTACTTC. This encodes CASSLGGLRNEQYF.

The rearrangement joins TRBV28 to TRBJ1-2; no definite D call. Germline lookup yields CDR1 MDHEN and CDR2 SYDVKM. This CDR3 region has 12 residues. V dropped 5 bases and J dropped 2 bases, with 6 bases sitting between them. DNA for the CDR3: TGTGCCAGCAGTATGTTAAACTATGGCTACACCTTC. Its translation is CASSMLNYGYTF.

This clonotype appeared many times. V gene TRBV5-1 combines with J gene TRBJ1-6; 9 bases are shared with TRBD1. CDR3 size: 18 residues. CDR1 is SGHRS and CDR2 is YFSETQ in the germline V gene. The ends lost 0 bases at V and 10 bases at J; junction bases unmatched: 14. CDR3 DNA sequence: TGCGCCAGCAGCTTGGTCCCCGGGACAGGGAGGTTGCAGTCACCCCTCCACTTT. Protein sequence: CASSLVPGTGRLQSPLHF. Full variable domain (outside the CDR3, taken from reference TRBV5-1 and TRBJ1-6): KAGVTQTPRYLIKTRGQQVTLSCSPISGHRSVSWYQQTPGQGLQFLFEYFSETQRNKGNFPGRFSGRQFSNSRSEMNVSTLELGDSALYLCASSLVPGTGRLQSPLHFGNGTRLTVT.

Ten or more counts support this clonotype. The V gene is TRBV29-1, the J gene TRBJ2-7, with TRBD2 as a possible D gene (6 bases). The CDR3 length is 13 residues. V was shortened by 7 bases and J by 3 bases, with 16 bases between the two germline ends. CDR1 and CDR2 from the germline V gene are SQVTM and ANQGSEA. DNA for the CDR3: TGCAGCGCCGCGGGGCTGAATAGCTACGAGCAGTACTTC. It yields the protein CSAAGLNSYEQYF.

CDR3 region: CASSPRTGVRRQPQHF. The CDR3 nucleotides read TGTGCCAGCAGTCCGCGGACAGGGGTGAGGCGCCAGCCCCAGCATTTT. This chain connects TRBV28 to TRBJ1-5, with 9 bases aligning to TRBD1. Losses at the gene ends were 5 bases for V and 7 bases for J; bases not matched to a gene: 12. The CDR3 totals 16 residues. Germline lookup yields CDR1 MDHEN and CDR2 SYDVKM.

At least ten counts were recorded for this clonotype. The genes are TRBV30 and TRBJ2-2; possibly TRBD1 for D (6 bases). CDR1 and CDR2 (germline): GTSNPN, SVGIG (reference sequence). There are 14 residues in the CDR3. V lost 0 bases, J lost 4 bases, and 9 bases lay in between. The CDR3 sequence is CAWSVQGITGELFF. The CDR3 DNA follows: TGTGCCTGGAGTGTCCAGGGGATCACCGGGGAGCTGTTTTTT.

This clonotype occurred many times. This rearrangement joins TRBV5-1 to TRBJ1-3; D gene unclear. Trimming removed 4 bases at V and 0 bases at J, with 17 bases between. In germline, CDR1 is SGHRS, CDR2 YFSETQ. The CDR3 contains 17 residues. For the CDR3, the DNA is TGCGCCAGCAGCCTCGGGCCCGACGGCAGCTCTGGAAACACCATATATTTT. Protein product: CASSLGPDGSSGNTIYF.